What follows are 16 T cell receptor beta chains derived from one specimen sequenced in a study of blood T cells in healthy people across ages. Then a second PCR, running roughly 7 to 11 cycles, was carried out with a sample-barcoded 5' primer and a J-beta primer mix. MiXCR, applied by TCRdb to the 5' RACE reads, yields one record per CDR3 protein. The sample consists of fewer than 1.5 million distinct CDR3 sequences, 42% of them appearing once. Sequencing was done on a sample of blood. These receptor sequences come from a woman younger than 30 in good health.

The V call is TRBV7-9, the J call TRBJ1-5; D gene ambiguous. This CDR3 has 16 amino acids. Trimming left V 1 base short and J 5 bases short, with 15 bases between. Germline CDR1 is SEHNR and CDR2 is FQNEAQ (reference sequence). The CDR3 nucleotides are TGTGCCAGCAGCTTAGGGGCCGGACCCCGCGATCAGCCCCAGCATTTT. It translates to CASSLGAGPRDQPQHF.

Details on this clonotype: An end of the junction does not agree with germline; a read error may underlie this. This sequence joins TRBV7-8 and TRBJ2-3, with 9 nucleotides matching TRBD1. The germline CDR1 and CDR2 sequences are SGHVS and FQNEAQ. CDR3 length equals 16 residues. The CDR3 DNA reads TGTGTCAGCAGCTCGCCGGGGACAGGGACGCCAGATACGCAGTATTTT. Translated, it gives CVSSSPGTGTPDTQYF.

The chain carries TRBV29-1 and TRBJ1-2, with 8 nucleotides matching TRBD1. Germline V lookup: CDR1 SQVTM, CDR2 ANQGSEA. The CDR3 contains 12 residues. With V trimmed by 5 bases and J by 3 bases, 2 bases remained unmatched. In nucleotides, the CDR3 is TGCAGCGTTCCAGGGGGCGACTATGGCTACACCTTC. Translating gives CSVPGGDYGYTF.

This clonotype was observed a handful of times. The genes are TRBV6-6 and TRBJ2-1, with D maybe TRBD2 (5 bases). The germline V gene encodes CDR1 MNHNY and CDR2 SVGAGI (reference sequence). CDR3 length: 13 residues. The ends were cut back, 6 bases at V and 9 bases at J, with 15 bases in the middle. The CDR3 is CASSRQTSGEQFF. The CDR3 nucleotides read TGTGCCAGCAGCCGACAAACTAGTGGTGAGCAGTTCTTC.

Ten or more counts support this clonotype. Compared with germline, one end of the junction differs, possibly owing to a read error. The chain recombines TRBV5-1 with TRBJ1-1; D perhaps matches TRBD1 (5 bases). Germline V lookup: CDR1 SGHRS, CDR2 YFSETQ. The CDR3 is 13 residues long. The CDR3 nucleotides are TGTGCCAGCAGCTTCCAGGGGAACACTGAAGCTTTCTTT. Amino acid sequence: CASSFQGNTEAFF.

CDR3 amino acids: CSAPSSPSNYGYTF. In DNA form, the CDR3 reads TGCAGTGCTCCAAGTTCGCCCTCTAACTATGGCTACACCTTC. The chain carries TRBV20-1 and TRBJ1-2; D ambiguous. The V gene's germline CDR1 is DFQATT and CDR2 SNEGSKA (reference sequence). The CDR3 sequence is 14 residues long. V lost 5 bases and J lost 0, with 13 bases in between.

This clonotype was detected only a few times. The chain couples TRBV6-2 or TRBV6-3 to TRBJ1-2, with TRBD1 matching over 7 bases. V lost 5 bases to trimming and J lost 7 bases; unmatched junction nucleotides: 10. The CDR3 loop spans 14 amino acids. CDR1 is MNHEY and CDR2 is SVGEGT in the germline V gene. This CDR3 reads CASSKGDRSSGYTF. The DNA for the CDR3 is TGTGCCAGCAGTAAAGGGGACAGATCGTCTGGCTACACCTTC.

The CDR3 sequence: CASSAGRAGVDEQFF. Here the CDR3 DNA reads TGTGCCAGCAGCGCGGGACGAGCGGGGGTGGATGAGCAGTTCTTC. The V gene is TRBV9, the J gene TRBJ2-1; 8 bases line up with TRBD2. The germline V gene encodes CDR1 SGDLS and CDR2 YYNGEE. The CDR3 spans 15 residues. The V gene end was trimmed by 3 bases and the J gene end by 8 bases; junction bases not matched to a gene: 10.

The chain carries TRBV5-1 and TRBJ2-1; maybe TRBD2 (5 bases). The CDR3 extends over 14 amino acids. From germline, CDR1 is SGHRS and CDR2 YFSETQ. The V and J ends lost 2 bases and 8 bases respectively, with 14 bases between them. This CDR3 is CASSFIGMQDEQFF. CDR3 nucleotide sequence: TGCGCCAGCAGCTTTATCGGGATGCAGGATGAGCAGTTCTTC.

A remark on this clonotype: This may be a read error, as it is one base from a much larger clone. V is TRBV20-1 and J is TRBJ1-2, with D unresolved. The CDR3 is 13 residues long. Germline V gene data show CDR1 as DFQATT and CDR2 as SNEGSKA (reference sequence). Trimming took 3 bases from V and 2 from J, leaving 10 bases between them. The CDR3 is CSASADGNYGYTF. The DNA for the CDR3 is TGCAGTGCTAGTGCCGACGGAAACTATGGCTACACCTTC.

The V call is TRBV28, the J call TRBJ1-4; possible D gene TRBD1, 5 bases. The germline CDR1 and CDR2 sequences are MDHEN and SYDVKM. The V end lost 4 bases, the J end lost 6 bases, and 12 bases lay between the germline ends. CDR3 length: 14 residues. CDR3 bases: TGTGCCAGCAGTTCCCGGGACGGTCATGAAAAACTGTTTTTT. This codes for CASSSRDGHEKLFF.

CDR3 residues: CASSSNRGSYNEQFF. The DNA for the CDR3 is TGTGCCAGCAGTTCCAACCGGGGGAGCTACAATGAGCAGTTCTTC. J is TRBJ2-1 and V is TRBV6-1; weak D call: TRBD2 (6 bases). The CDR3 covers 15 residues. V shed 5 bases and J shed 3 bases, with 14 bases lying between them. Germline CDR1 is MNHNS and CDR2 is SASEGT.

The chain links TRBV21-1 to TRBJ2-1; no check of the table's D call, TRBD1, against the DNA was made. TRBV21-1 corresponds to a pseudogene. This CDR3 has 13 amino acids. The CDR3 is CASTRDREAEQFF. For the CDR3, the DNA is TGTGCCAGCACCCGGGACAGGGAAGCTGAGCAGTTCTTC.

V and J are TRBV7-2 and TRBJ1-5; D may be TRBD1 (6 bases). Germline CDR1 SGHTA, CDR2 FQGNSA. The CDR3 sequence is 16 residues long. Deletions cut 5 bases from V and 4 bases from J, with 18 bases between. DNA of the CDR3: TGTGCCAGCAGCCCCGTGGTTACAGGGACAAATCAGCCCCAGCATTTT. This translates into CASSPVVTGTNQPQHF.

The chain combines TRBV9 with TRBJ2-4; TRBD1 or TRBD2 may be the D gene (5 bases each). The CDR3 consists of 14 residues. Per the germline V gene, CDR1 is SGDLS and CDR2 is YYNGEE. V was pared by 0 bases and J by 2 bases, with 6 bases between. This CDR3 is CASSVGDPKNIQYF. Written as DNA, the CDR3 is TGTGCCAGCAGCGTAGGGGACCCCAAAAACATTCAGTACTTC.

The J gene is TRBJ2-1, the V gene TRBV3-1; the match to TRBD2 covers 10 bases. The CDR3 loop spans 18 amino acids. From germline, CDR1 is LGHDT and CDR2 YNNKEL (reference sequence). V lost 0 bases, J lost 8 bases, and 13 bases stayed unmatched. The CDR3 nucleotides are TGTGCCAGCAGCCAAGATAGGCACCTAGCGGGGGAGTACGATGAGCAGTTCTTC. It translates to CASSQDRHLAGEYDEQFF.